This is a list of T cell receptor beta chains from one sample in a study of OX40 agonist ivuxolimab in advanced cancers. Method: immunoSEQ multiplex PCR; TCRdb's copy keeps in-frame clones and lacks some. The sample consists of 8,000 or so clones, around 90% of them appearing once. Sequenced here: CD4+ or CD8+ T cells sorted from blood, sampled in a trial of the OX40 agonist ivuxolimab. All receptors derive from an adult with an advanced solid tumor such as melanoma, head and neck, liver or kidney cancer. The conserved cysteine and the conserved F or W are not part of the CDR3 here. Each record gives: V gene, CDR3 protein.

v_gene: TRBV4-1; CDR3aa: ASSQERTRGNIQY
v_gene: TRBV6-5; CDR3aa: ASSRGDFYNEQF
v_gene: TRBV10-1; CDR3aa: ASSPVKDAQSRANVLT
v_gene: TRBV19; CDR3aa: ASSPLVTGGPLNEQF
v_gene: TRBV6-5; CDR3aa: ASSYSPGVSYGYT
v_gene: TRBV5-1; CDR3aa: ASSRLAGTQETQY
v_gene: TRBV6-5; CDR3aa: ASRPRGGPDEAF
v_gene: TRBV30; CDR3aa: AWGRTRNTGELF
v_gene: TRBV5-1; CDR3aa: ASSKGQGAYGGELF
v_gene: TRBV7-7; CDR3aa: ASSPLATGNTEAF
v_gene: TRBV2; CDR3aa: ASSVGVGSNYGYT
v_gene: TRBV5-1; CDR3aa: ASSLAASGLYNEQF
v_gene: TRBV7-2; CDR3aa: ASRAGTSSGNTIY
v_gene: TRBV6-5; CDR3aa: ASSYSGETQY
v_gene: TRBV7-2; CDR3aa: ASSSGLNEKLF
v_gene: TRBV9; CDR3aa: ASSVLDSTEAF
v_gene: TRBV10-3; CDR3aa: AISEGNAYEQY
v_gene: TRBV29-1; CDR3aa: SVEGQTNTEAF
v_gene: TRBV7-3; CDR3aa: ASSLTRREFDEQF
v_gene: TRBV20-1; CDR3aa: SARANTEAF
v_gene: TRBV7-2; CDR3aa: ASSNWDRGTEAF
v_gene: TRBV4-3; CDR3aa: ASSPRLAGVSYYSGYYNEQF
v_gene: TRBV7-6; CDR3aa: ASSQGTGSSEAF
v_gene: TRBV29-1; CDR3aa: SVPPVRGYGYT
v_gene: TRBV4-3; CDR3aa: ASSHGQGGSGELF
v_gene: TRBV21-1; CDR3aa: ASSKGGRPIPEAF
v_gene: TRBV21-1; CDR3aa: ASSKGGDRGSDRNEQF
v_gene: TRBV6-6; CDR3aa: ASSYRERREINEQF
v_gene: TRBV7-9; CDR3aa: ASSLTPGLGTDTQY
v_gene: TRBV7-2; CDR3aa: ASSLSPTSGIYEQY
v_gene: TRBV7-2; CDR3aa: ASSLALASGRRQY
v_gene: TRBV7-2; CDR3aa: ASSPPGLAGGGGTQY
v_gene: TRBV5-1; CDR3aa: ASSWDSLTYEQY
v_gene: TRBV7-2; CDR3aa: ASSPGTSGIYEQF
v_gene: TRBV7-9; CDR3aa: ASSLQSTDTQY
v_gene: TRBV29-1; CDR3aa: SVVSPTNEKLF
v_gene: TRBV2; CDR3aa: ASSDWGHNQPQH
v_gene: TRBV7-2; CDR3aa: ASRNGVQGGYNEQF
v_gene: TRBV7-2; CDR3aa: ASSFRHSSGNTIY
v_gene: TRBV10-2; CDR3aa: ASSPTWDNSPLH
v_gene: TRBV30; CDR3aa: AWSPLAFHYEQY
v_gene: TRBV7-2; CDR3aa: ASSSSTSNEQF
v_gene: TRBV30; CDR3aa: AWSGRASGGHNEQF
v_gene: TRBV5-1; CDR3aa: ASCQGQLSYEQY
v_gene: TRBV23-1; CDR3aa: ASSQGGQETQY
v_gene: TRBV4-1; CDR3aa: ASSQALPLGRETQY
v_gene: TRBV6-5; CDR3aa: ASSPQGGEQY
v_gene: TRBV5-1; CDR3aa: ASRHGQGNTEAF
v_gene: TRBV5-1; CDR3aa: ASSRGRGGVNTEAF